Following are 22 T cell receptor beta chains from one sample sequenced in a study of graft-versus-host responses after intestinal transplantation. Repertoires were generated with immunoSEQ multiplex PCR, while TCRdb's copy carries only in-frame clones and drops some. Seen here are tens of thousands of clones, almost 95% observed once, and the top ten hold 0.38%. Antigen specificity for these receptors is unknown. The sequences come from unstimulated CD4+ T cells sorted from spleen or lymph node cells, collected before transplant. Receptor source: a human donor who was the organ donor for an intestinal transplant.

CDR3 loop: CASSQDRGLYEQYF. CDR3 coding DNA: TGCGCCAGCAGCCAGGACAGGGGGCTCTACGAGCAGTACTTC. The chain uses TRBV5-1 and TRBJ2-7; 11 nucleotides align to TRBD1. Looked up from germline, CDR1 is SGHRS and CDR2 is YFSETQ. Trimming took 4 bases from V and 3 from J; bases not matched to a gene: 3. This CDR3 contains 14 residues.

The rearrangement uses TRBV19 and TRBJ2-3; D gene unclear. Deletions cut 10 bases from V and 6 bases from J, with 11 bases between. The CDR3 covers 11 residues. CDR1 is LNHDA, CDR2 SQIVND, per germline (reference sequence). The CDR3 here is CATSIGDTQYF. CDR3 bases: TGTGCCACCTCAATTGGGGATACGCAGTATTTT.

On this clone: The same CDR3 also results from other DNA sequences found in this sample. The gene calls are TRBV9 and TRBJ1-2; D gene uncertain. The CDR3 sequence is 13 residues long. Deletions cut 0 bases from V and 5 bases from J, with 8 bases between. The V gene's germline CDR1 is SGDLS and CDR2 YYNGEE. The CDR3 coding sequence is TGTGCCAGCAGCGTAGGAGGAGGGTATGGCTACACCTTC. It translates to CASSVGGGYGYTF.

This clone has just one count. This chain links TRBV6-9 with TRBJ1-6, with D perhaps matching TRBD1 (5 bases). Germline lookup yields CDR1 MNHGY and CDR2 SVAAGI. The CDR3 is made up of 17 amino acids. V lost 7 bases, J lost 7 bases, and 23 bases lay in between. The CDR3 nucleotides read TGTGCCAGCACCTTATCATCCCCAGGGAAACTCAATTCACCCCTCCACTTT. It specifies CASTLSSPGKLNSPLHF.

This chain links TRBV19 with TRBJ1-5; possible D gene TRBD1, 5 bases. This CDR3 spans 12 amino acids. The V gene's germline CDR1 is LNHDA and CDR2 SQIVND (reference sequence). The V end was cut by 9 bases, the J end by 5 bases, with 11 bases between. CDR3 sequence reads: CARIRGDQPQHF. CDR3 sequence (DNA): TGTGCCAGAATACGGGGGGATCAGCCCCAGCATTTT.

The J gene is TRBJ2-1, the V gene TRBV6-1; D unclear. Germline V gene sequence: CDR1 MNHNS, CDR2 SASEGT. The CDR3 is made up of 15 amino acids. Trimming took off 11 bases at V and 0 bases at J, with 17 bases between the two ends. DNA of the CDR3: TGTGCCGCAAATTTGGCGCAGAGCTCCTACAATGAGCAGTTCTTC. Protein sequence: CAANLAQSSYNEQFF.

This rearrangement joins TRBV30 to TRBJ1-2; D is uncertain. Germline CDR1 reads GTSNPN; CDR2 reads SVGIG (reference sequence). The V gene lost 5 bases and the J gene lost 7 bases, with 5 bases spanning the gap. This CDR3 contains 9 residues. The CDR3 nucleotides are TGTGCCTGGGGCCCTGGCTACACCTTC. It codes for CAWGPGYTF.

The CDR3 nucleotides are TGTGCCAGCAGCTTAGTACTGCGGGGGGGGGAGACCCAGTACTTC. Amino acid sequence: CASSLVLRGGETQYF. The J gene is TRBJ2-5, the V gene TRBV7-2; 9 bases align to TRBD2. Germline V gene lookup returns CDR1 SGHTA and CDR2 FQGNSA. Trimming cost V 1 base and J 5 bases; bases outside gene matches: 5. The length of the CDR3 is 15 residues.

This clone was observed once. The V call is TRBV5-4, the J call TRBJ2-1, with D possibly matching TRBD1 (5 bases). CDR1 is SGHNT and CDR2 is YYREEE in the germline V gene (reference sequence). The CDR3 runs 14 residues. Trimming stripped 0 bases from V and 5 bases from J, with 9 bases between. CDR3 in amino acids: CASSLGQWDNEQFF. The CDR3 DNA reads as TGTGCCAGCAGCTTGGGACAGTGGGACAATGAGCAGTTCTTC.

The sample holds one count of this clone. CDR3 sequence: CASWKRGYTDTQYF. The CDR3 DNA follows: TGTGCCAGCTGGAAGCGGGGGTACACAGATACGCAGTATTTT. This rearrangement joins TRBV6-1 to TRBJ2-3; 8 bases are a match to TRBD2. In germline, CDR1 is MNHNS, CDR2 SASEGT. CDR3 length equals 14 residues. Trimming removed 8 bases from V and 2 bases from J; junction bases left unmatched: 6.

The chain uses TRBV7-3 and TRBJ2-1; the match to TRBD1 covers 7 bases. Per germline, CDR1 SGHTA and CDR2 FQGTGA. V lost 5 bases to trimming and J lost 5 bases; unmatched junction nucleotides: 3. CDR3 length: 13 amino acids. CDR3 bases: TGTGCCAGCAGCGCAGACAGGGACAATGAGCAGTTCTTC. Translation gives CASSADRDNEQFF.

V is TRBV4-1 and J is TRBJ2-1, with TRBD1 matching over 7 bases. V was pared by 1 base and J by 9 bases, with 9 bases of the junction left unmatched. This CDR3 contains 15 residues. Germline V lookup: CDR1 MGHRA, CDR2 YSYEKL. The CDR3 region has the DNA TGCGCCAGCAGCCAAGGAAGGACAGGTGGTACTGAGCAGTTCTTC. As protein: CASSQGRTGGTEQFF.

The chain is built from TRBV27 and TRBJ1-6; no reliable D call. The V end was cut by 6 bases, the J end by 8 bases, with 20 bases between. Germline V lookup: CDR1 MNHEY, CDR2 SMNVEV (reference sequence). This CDR3 comprises 16 residues. The CDR3 protein is CASRLDGFLMHSPLHF. Written as DNA, the CDR3 is TGTGCCAGCAGGTTGGACGGGTTCTTAATGCATTCACCCCTCCACTTT.

The chain links TRBV7-3 to TRBJ1-2, with D possibly being TRBD1 (5 bases). This CDR3 is 14 amino acids long. The V gene's germline CDR1 is SGHTA and CDR2 FQGTGA. V was cut by 2 bases and J by 5 bases, with 12 bases left in between. The CDR3 sequence: CASSLPGQGYGYTF. The CDR3 DNA reads TGTGCCAGCAGCTTACCAGGGCAAGGATATGGCTACACCTTC.

CDR3 in DNA: TGTGCCAGCAGCTTTAGCCTAGCGAAACCCTACAATGAGCAGTTCTTC. This translates into CASSFSLAKPYNEQFF. V is TRBV7-2 and J is TRBJ2-1, with a possible D match to TRBD2 (6 bases). The CDR3 is 16 amino acids. Trimming stripped 3 bases from V and 2 bases from J, with 14 bases between. CDR1 and CDR2 from the germline V gene are SGHTA and FQGNSA.

J is TRBJ2-3 and V is TRBV7-2; D is unresolved. The CDR3 is made up of 13 amino acids. Germline-derived CDR1 and CDR2 are SGHTA and FQGNSA. Trimming took 0 bases from V and 2 from J, leaving 3 bases between them. The DNA of the CDR3 is TGTGCCAGCAGCTTAGCTAACACAGATACGCAGTATTTT. It codes for CASSLANTDTQYF.

The V and J genes are TRBV6-1 and TRBJ1-5, with D unclear. The CDR3 is 12 amino acids. V lost 6 bases and J 0 bases, leaving 3 bases between the germline ends. The germline V gene encodes CDR1 MNHNS and CDR2 SASEGT. Here the CDR3 DNA reads TGTGCCAGCAGATTTAGCAATCAGCCCCAGCATTTT. Its translation: CASRFSNQPQHF.

The chain carries TRBV10-3 and TRBJ2-5; either TRBD1 or TRBD2 may fit D (5 bases each). V was pared by 6 bases and J by 2 bases, with 10 bases between. The CDR3 extends over 13 amino acids. The germline gives CDR1 ENHRY, CDR2 SYGVKD. Here the CDR3 reads CAIRQWGQETQYF. The CDR3 coding sequence is TGTGCCATCAGGCAATGGGGGCAAGAGACCCAGTACTTC.

The rearrangement joins TRBV7-2 to TRBJ1-5; D is possibly TRBD1 (5 bases). Germline assignment: CDR1 SGHTA and CDR2 FQGNSA. The CDR3 consists of 13 residues. V was shortened by 5 bases and J by 5 bases, with 10 bases between the two germline ends. The DNA for the CDR3 is TGTGCCAGCAGCCTAGTCAGGGATCAGCCCCAGCATTTT. Translating gives CASSLVRDQPQHF.

The V gene is TRBV7-3, the J gene TRBJ2-1; TRBD1 aligns across 9 bases. Trimming at V came to 5 bases and at J to 7 bases, leaving 12 bases not matched to a gene. The CDR3 sequence is 16 residues long. Germline V gene sequence: CDR1 SGHTA, CDR2 FQGTGA. CDR3 sequence: CASSPTGTGYTNEQFF. The CDR3 bases are TGTGCCAGCAGCCCGACCGGGACAGGGTATACTAATGAGCAGTTCTTC.

J is TRBJ2-2 and V is TRBV5-4; D is unclear. The CDR3 consists of 13 residues. Per the germline V gene, CDR1 is SGHNT and CDR2 is YYREEE (reference sequence). Trimming took off 0 bases at V and 4 bases at J, with 4 bases between the two ends. CDR3 sequence (DNA): TGTGCCAGCAGCTTGGGGCCCACCGGGGAGCTGTTTTTT. This translates into CASSLGPTGELFF. The whole variable domain, remainder taken from reference TRBV5-4 and TRBJ2-2, is ETGVTQSPTHLIKTRGQQVTLRCSSQSGHNTVSWYQQALGQGPQFIFQYYREEENGRGNFPPRFSGLQFPNYSSELNVNALELDDSALYLCASSLGPTGELFFGEGSRLTVL.

This chain links TRBV18 with TRBJ2-5, with 7 bases aligning to TRBD1. Near its end, the DNA agrees better with TRBJ2-7, so the J call may be wrong. The CDR3 runs 15 residues. In germline, CDR1 is KGHSH, CDR2 LQKENI. This CDR3 reads CASSPIRGPNYEQYF. The CDR3 DNA follows: TGTGCCAGCTCACCGATTAGGGGGCCCAACTACGAGCAGTACTTC.